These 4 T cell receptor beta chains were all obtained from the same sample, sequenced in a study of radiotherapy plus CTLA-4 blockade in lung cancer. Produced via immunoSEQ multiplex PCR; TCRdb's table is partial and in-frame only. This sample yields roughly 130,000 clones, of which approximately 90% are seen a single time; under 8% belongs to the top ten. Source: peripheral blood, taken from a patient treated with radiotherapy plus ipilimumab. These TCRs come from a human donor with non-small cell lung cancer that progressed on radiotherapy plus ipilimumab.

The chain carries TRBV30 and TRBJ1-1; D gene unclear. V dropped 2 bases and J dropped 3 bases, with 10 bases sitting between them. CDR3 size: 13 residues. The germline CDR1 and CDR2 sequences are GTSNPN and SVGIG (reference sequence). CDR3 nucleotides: TGTGCCTGGAGTACCTTAGGGTACACTGAAGCTTTCTTT. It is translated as CAWSTLGYTEAFF.

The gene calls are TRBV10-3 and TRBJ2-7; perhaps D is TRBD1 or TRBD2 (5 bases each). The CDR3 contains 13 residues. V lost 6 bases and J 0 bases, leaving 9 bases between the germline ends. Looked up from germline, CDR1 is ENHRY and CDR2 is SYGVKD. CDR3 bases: TGTGCCATCAGGGGACGTCTCTCCTACGAGCAGTACTTC. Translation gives CAIRGRLSYEQYF.

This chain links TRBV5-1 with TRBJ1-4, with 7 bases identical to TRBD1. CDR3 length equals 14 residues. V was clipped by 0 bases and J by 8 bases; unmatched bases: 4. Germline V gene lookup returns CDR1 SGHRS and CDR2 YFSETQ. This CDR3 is CASSLATGLEKLFF. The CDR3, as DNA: TGCGCCAGCAGCTTGGCGACAGGGTTGGAAAAACTGTTTTTT. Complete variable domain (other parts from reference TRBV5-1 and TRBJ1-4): KAGVTQTPRYLIKTRGQQVTLSCSPISGHRSVSWYQQTPGQGLQFLFEYFSETQRNKGNFPGRFSGRQFSNSRSEMNVSTLELGDSALYLCASSLATGLEKLFFGSGTQLSVL.

The CDR3 sequence is CASSRSGVGGNQPQHF. In DNA form, the CDR3 reads TGTGCCAGTAGCCGGTCAGGGGTTGGCGGCAATCAGCCCCAGCATTTT. The J gene is TRBJ1-5, the V gene TRBV19; tentative D call: TRBD1 (6 bases). Looked up from germline, CDR1 is LNHDA and CDR2 is SQIVND (reference sequence). The ends were cut back, 6 bases at V and 2 bases at J, with 17 bases in the middle. The length of the CDR3 is 16 residues.